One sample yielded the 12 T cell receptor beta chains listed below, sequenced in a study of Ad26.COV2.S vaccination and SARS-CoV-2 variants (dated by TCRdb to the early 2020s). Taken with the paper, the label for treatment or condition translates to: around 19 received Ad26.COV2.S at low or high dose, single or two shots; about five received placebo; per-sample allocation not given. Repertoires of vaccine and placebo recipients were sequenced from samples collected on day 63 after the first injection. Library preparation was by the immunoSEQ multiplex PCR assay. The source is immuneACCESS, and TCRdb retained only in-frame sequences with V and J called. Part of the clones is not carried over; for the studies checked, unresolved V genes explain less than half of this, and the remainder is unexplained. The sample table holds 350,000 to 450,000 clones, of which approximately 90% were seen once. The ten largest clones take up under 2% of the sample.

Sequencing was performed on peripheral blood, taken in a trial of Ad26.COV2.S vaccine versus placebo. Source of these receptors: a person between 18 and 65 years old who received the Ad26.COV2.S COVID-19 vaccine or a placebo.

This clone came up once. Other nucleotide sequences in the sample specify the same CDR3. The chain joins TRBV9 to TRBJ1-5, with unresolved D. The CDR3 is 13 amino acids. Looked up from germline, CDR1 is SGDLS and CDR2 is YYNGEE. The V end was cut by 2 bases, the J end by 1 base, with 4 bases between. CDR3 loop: CASSVSSNQPQHF. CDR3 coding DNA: TGTGCCAGCAGCGTGTCAAGCAATCAGCCCCAGCATTTT.

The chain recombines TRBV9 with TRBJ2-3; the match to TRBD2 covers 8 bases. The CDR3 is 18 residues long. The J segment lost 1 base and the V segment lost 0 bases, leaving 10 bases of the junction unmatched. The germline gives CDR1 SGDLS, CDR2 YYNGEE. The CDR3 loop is CASSVVGGSGDRTDTQYF. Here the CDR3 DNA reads TGTGCCAGCAGCGTAGTAGGGGGTAGCGGGGACCGCACAGATACGCAGTATTTT. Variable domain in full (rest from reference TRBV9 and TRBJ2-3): DSGVTQTPKHLITATGQRVTLRCSPRSGDLSVYWYQQSLDQGLQFLIQYYNGEERAKGNILERFSAQQFPDLHSELNLSSLELGDSALYFCASSVVGGSGDRTDTQYFGPGTRLTVL.

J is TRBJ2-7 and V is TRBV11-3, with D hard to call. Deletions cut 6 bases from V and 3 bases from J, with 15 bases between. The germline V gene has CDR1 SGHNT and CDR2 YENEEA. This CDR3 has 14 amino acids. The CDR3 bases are TGTGCCAGCAGGCTTACCTCGGGCCACTACGAGCAGTACTTC. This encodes CASRLTSGHYEQYF.

CDR3: CAWSVRETDTQYF. The CDR3 bases are TGTGCCTGGAGTGTCCGAGAAACAGATACGCAGTATTTT. The chain carries TRBV30 and TRBJ2-3; D unresolved. The V end was cut by 0 bases, the J end by 3 bases, with 7 bases between. The germline V gene has CDR1 GTSNPN and CDR2 SVGIG (reference sequence). The CDR3 runs 13 residues.

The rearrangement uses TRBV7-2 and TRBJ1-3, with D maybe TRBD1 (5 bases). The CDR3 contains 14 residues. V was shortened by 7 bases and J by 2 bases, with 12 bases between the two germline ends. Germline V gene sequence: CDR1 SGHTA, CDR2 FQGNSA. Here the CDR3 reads CASKAGPAGNTIYF. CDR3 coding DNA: TGTGCCAGCAAGGCAGGGCCAGCTGGAAACACCATATATTTT. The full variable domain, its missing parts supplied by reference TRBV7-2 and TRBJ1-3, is GAGVSQSPSNKVTEKGKDVELRCDPISGHTALYWYRQSLGQGLEFLIYFQGNSAPDKSGLPSDRFSAERTGGSVSTLTIQRTQQEDSAVYLCASKAGPAGNTIYFGEGSWLTVV.

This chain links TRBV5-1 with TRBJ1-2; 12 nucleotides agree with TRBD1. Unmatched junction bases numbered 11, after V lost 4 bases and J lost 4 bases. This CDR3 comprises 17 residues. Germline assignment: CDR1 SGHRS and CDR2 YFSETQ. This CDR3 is CASSLRDRGRESYGYTF. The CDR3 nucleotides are TGCGCCAGCAGCCTCAGGGACAGGGGGCGCGAGAGCTATGGCTACACCTTC.

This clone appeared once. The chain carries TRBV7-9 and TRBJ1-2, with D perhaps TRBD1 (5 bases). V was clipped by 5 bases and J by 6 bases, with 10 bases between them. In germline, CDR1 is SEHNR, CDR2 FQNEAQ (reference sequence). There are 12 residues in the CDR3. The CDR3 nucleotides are TGTGCCAGCAGCGCGACAGAAAATGGCTACACCTTC. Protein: CASSATENGYTF.

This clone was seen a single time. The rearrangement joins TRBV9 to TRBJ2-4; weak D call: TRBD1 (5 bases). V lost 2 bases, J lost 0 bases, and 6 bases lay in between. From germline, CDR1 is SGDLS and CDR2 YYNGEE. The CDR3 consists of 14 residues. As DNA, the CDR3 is TGTGCCAGCAGCGTGGGGCTAGCCAAAAACATTCAGTACTTC. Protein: CASSVGLAKNIQYF.

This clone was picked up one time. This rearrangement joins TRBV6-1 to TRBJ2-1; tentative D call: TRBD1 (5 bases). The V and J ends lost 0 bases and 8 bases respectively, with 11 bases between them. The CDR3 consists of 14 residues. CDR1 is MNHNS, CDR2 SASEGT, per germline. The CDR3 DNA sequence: TGTGCCAGCAGTGAAGCGCTCTGGGGCCATGAGCAGTTCTTC. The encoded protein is CASSEALWGHEQFF.

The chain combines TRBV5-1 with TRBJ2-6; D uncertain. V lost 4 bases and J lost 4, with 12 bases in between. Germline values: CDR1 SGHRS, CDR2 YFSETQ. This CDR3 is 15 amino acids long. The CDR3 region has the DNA TGCGCCAGCAGCCTGACATTCCCCGGGGCCAACGTCCTGACTTTC. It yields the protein CASSLTFPGANVLTF. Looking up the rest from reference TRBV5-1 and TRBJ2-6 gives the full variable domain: KAGVTQTPRYLIKTRGQQVTLSCSPISGHRSVSWYQQTPGQGLQFLFEYFSETQRNKGNFPGRFSGRQFSNSRSEMNVSTLELGDSALYLCASSLTFPGANVLTFGAGSRLTVL.

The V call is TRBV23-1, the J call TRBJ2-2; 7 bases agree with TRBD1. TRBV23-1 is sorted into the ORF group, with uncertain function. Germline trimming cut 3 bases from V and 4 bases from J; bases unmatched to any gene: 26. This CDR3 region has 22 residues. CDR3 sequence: CASSQEKPSVRRQGVFTGELFF. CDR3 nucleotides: TGCGCCAGCAGTCAGGAGAAGCCGTCAGTTCGGCGACAGGGCGTTTTCACCGGGGAGCTGTTTTTT.

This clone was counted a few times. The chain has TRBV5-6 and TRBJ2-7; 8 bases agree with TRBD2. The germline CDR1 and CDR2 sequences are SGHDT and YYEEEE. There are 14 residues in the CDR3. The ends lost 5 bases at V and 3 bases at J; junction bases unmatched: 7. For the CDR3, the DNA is TGTGCCAGCAGAAGACTGGCGGGAGGCTACGAGCAGTACTTC. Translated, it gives CASRRLAGGYEQYF.